These T cell receptor beta chains were read from a single sample in a study of T cell responses to AZD1222 COVID-19 vaccine. The data were produced by immunoSEQ multiplex PCR, yet TCRdb's version contains in-frame clones alone and is incomplete. The sample carries roughly 70,000 clones, around 84% recorded once. Sequences were derived from peripheral blood, sampled on day 0 of AZD1222 vaccination. All receptors derive from an adult in good health. Both conserved end residues are part of each CDR3. A D gene is named only where the DNA matches it firmly. Clone sizes are given selectively: once, few, many, or a class where the clone is expanded.

clone_size,d_call,v_call,j_call,cdr3_aa,cdr3_nt
NA,TRBD2,TRBV5-6,TRBJ2-7,CASSLLGTNRHEQYF,TGTGCCAGCAGCTTGTTGGGGACTAACCGCCACGAGCAGTACTTC
NA,NA,TRBV6-1,TRBJ1-6,CASSALRGRDNSPLHF,TGTGCCAGCAGTGCGCTCAGGGGCAGGGATAATTCACCCCTCCACTTT
NA,TRBD2,TRBV5-1,TRBJ2-3,CASSSGGSFSSTDTQYF,TGCGCCAGCAGCTCGGGCGGGAGTTTTTCTAGCACAGATACGCAGTATTTT
once,TRBD1,TRBV5-6,TRBJ1-2,CASSEATGGWYGYTF,TGTGCCAGCAGCGAGGCGACAGGGGGATGGTATGGCTACACCTTC
NA,NA,TRBV7-2,TRBJ2-7,CASSLSRGSYEQYF,TGTGCCAGCAGCTTAAGCAGGGGCTCCTACGAGCAGTACTTC
NA,TRBD2,TRBV6-4,TRBJ2-1,CASSEWLAGPNNEQFF,TGTGCCAGCAGTGAGTGGCTAGCGGGACCCAACAATGAGCAGTTCTTC
NA,NA,TRBV10-3,TRBJ1-6,CAISPDGLSSPLHF,TGTGCCATTTCCCCGGACGGACTTAGTTCACCCCTCCACTTT
NA,NA,TRBV12-3/TRBV12-4,TRBJ1-2,CASSLRGDYGYTF,TGTGCCAGCAGTTTAAGGGGAGACTATGGCTACACCTTC
NA,NA,TRBV5-1,TRBJ2-4,CASSFSREENIQYF,TGCGCCAGCAGCTTCTCAAGAGAAGAGAACATTCAGTACTTC
NA,NA,TRBV11-2,TRBJ2-1,CASSWGGPYNEQFF,TGTGCCAGCAGCTGGGGGGGCCCTTACAATGAGCAGTTCTTC
NA,TRBD1,TRBV6-5,TRBJ2-1,CASRPGQSSYNEQFF,TGTGCCAGCAGACCGGGACAGAGCTCCTACAATGAGCAGTTCTTC
NA,TRBD2,TRBV11-2,TRBJ2-3,CASSFSVTSGRADTQYF,TGTGCCAGCAGCTTCTCGGTGACTAGCGGGAGGGCAGATACGCAGTATTTT
NA,TRBD1,TRBV2,TRBJ2-1,CASSERVYGTGFF,TGTGCCAGCAGTGAAAGAGTTTATGGGACAGGGTTCTTC
NA,NA,TRBV6-5,TRBJ2-7,CASSPIPALYEQYF,TGTGCCAGCAGTCCCATCCCCGCTCTCTACGAGCAGTACTTC
NA,NA,TRBV5-1,TRBJ1-2,CASSLVRGWVNYGYTF,TGCGCCAGCAGCTTGGTCCGGGGATGGGTGAACTATGGCTACACCTTC
NA,TRBD1,TRBV6-5,TRBJ1-2,CASSYLDYRGGYGYTF,TGTGCCAGCAGTTACCTAGACTACAGGGGAGGCTATGGCTACACCTTC
NA,TRBD1,TRBV11-2,TRBJ1-3,CASSLGQGANTIYF,TGTGCCAGCAGCTTAGGACAGGGTGCAAACACCATATATTTT
NA,NA,TRBV15,TRBJ1-5,CATSRPRGGGGNQPQHF,TGTGCCACCAGCAGGCCTAGGGGGGGTGGAGGCAATCAGCCCCAGCATTTT
NA,NA,TRBV18,TRBJ1-3,CASSPTGNSGNTIYF,TGTGCCAGCTCACCAACCGGGAACTCTGGAAACACCATATATTTT
few,TRBD1,TRBV3-1/TRBV3-2,TRBJ1-2,CASSRWTGRDGYTF,TGTGCCAGCAGCCGTTGGACAGGGAGGGATGGCTACACCTTC
NA,NA,TRBV6-9,TRBJ1-1,CASIGPKPHGAFF,TGTGCCAGCATAGGGCCGAAACCTCATGGAGCTTTCTTT
NA,NA,TRBV10-3,TRBJ2-7,CAISESWFRSNRYEQYF,TGTGCCATCAGTGAGTCGTGGTTCCGAAGCAACCGCTACGAGCAGTACTTC
few,NA,TRBV7-2,TRBJ1-5,CASSLDGGQPQHF,TGTGCCAGCAGCTTGGACGGGGGTCAGCCCCAGCATTTT
once,NA,TRBV6-5,TRBJ1-5,CASSLSNSNQPQHF,TGTGCCAGCAGCCTCAGTAATAGCAATCAGCCCCAGCATTTT
NA,NA,TRBV18,TRBJ2-5,CASSPPNGAPSETQYF,TGTGCCAGCTCACCACCGAATGGGGCGCCTAGTGAGACCCAGTACTTC
NA,TRBD2,TRBV2,TRBJ2-2,CASSGGLAANTGELFF,TGTGCCAGCAGTGGGGGACTAGCGGCGAACACCGGGGAGCTGTTTTTT
NA,TRBD2,TRBV6-5,TRBJ2-2,CASSPGRVGELFF,TGTGCCAGCAGCCCGGGGAGGGTCGGGGAGCTGTTTTTT
NA,TRBD2,TRBV7-9,TRBJ2-2,CASSLDQRGGTGELFF,TGTGCCAGCAGCTTAGACCAGCGGGGGGGAACCGGGGAGCTGTTTTTT
NA,TRBD2,TRBV7-6,TRBJ2-3,CASSLGAAGGTDTQYF,TGTGCCAGCAGCTTAGGGGCGGCGGGGGGCACAGATACGCAGTATTTT
few,TRBD1,TRBV6-5,TRBJ1-2,CASTQGGWYGYTF,TGTGCCAGCACCCAAGGGGGCTGGTATGGCTACACCTTC
NA,NA,TRBV7-9,TRBJ2-7,CASSLDLGFYEQYF,TGTGCCAGCAGCTTAGATCTTGGGTTCTACGAGCAGTACTTC
NA,NA,TRBV5-1,TRBJ2-4,CASSLGRTGGNIQYF,TGCGCCAGCAGCTTGGGCAGGACAGGAGGGAACATTCAGTACTTC
NA,NA,TRBV4-2,TRBJ2-1,CASSQDELVGNEQFF,TGTGCCAGCAGCCAAGATGAACTAGTCGGCAATGAGCAGTTCTTC
NA,NA,TRBV9,TRBJ2-5,CASSPRLYQETQYF,TGTGCCAGCAGCCCACGACTATACCAAGAGACCCAGTACTTC
NA,NA,TRBV5-1,TRBJ1-5,CASSLDSNQPQHF,TGCGCCAGCAGCCTCGATAGCAATCAGCCCCAGCATTTT
NA,TRBD1,TRBV27,TRBJ2-5,CASSLMFGTGKVETQYF,TGTGCCAGCAGTTTAATGTTCGGGACAGGGAAAGTAGAGACCCAGTACTTC
NA,NA,TRBV18,TRBJ1-2,CASSTDSYGYTF,TGTGCCAGCTCAACGGACAGCTATGGCTACACCTTC
NA,TRBD1,TRBV5-1,TRBJ1-2,CASSLGDSIYGYTF,TGCGCCAGCAGCTTGGGGGACAGTATATATGGCTACACCTTC
NA,TRBD1,TRBV6-5,TRBJ2-7,CASSLQGTGLYEQYF,TGTGCCAGCAGTCTCCAGGGGACAGGACTCTACGAGCAGTACTTC
NA,NA,TRBV11-3,TRBJ1-2,CASSFRSYTF,TGTGCCAGCAGCTTTCGTAGCTACACCTTC
NA,NA,TRBV12-3/TRBV12-4,TRBJ1-6,CASSLTGMAPLHF,TGTGCCAGCAGTTTGACTGGTATGGCACCCCTCCACTTT
NA,NA,TRBV20-1,TRBJ2-7,CSASPVAGREVISYEQYF,TGCAGTGCTAGTCCGGTGGCGGGACGGGAAGTTATCTCCTACGAGCAGTACTTC
NA,TRBD2,TRBV3-1/TRBV3-2,TRBJ2-5,CASSQDKGLAVETQYF,TGTGCCAGCAGCCAAGATAAGGGACTAGCAGTTGAGACCCAGTACTTC
NA,NA,TRBV3-1/TRBV3-2,TRBJ1-6,CASSQGSRGYNSPLHF,TGTGCCAGCAGCCAAGGCAGCCGCGGATACAATTCACCCCTCCACTTT
few,NA,TRBV27,TRBJ1-5,CASSFRDSNQPQHF,TGTGCCAGCAGTTTCAGAGATAGCAATCAGCCCCAGCATTTT
NA,TRBD1,TRBV5-6,TRBJ2-7,CASSLPGQLYYEQYF,TGTGCCAGCAGCTTGCCGGGACAGCTTTACTACGAGCAGTACTTC